This T cell receptor (beta chain) emerged from a study of blood T cell repertoires in COVID-19. Study-wide context: Whether acute or convalescent, the COVID-19 samples came from the United States, Italy and Spain. Sources were T cells, B-cell-depleted T cells, or PBMCs; the material itself was cDNA or gDNA.

The V gene lost 4 bases and the J gene lost 0 bases, with 10 bases spanning the gap. This CDR3 has 16 residues. The V gene's germline CDR1 is KGHSH and CDR2 LQKENI. Original analysis: Reference gene primers were amplified, and this amplification served to estimate nucleated cell counts. TCRdb keeps only in-frame clones here, not all; method: immunoSEQ multiplex PCR. V, J and clone size are taken as reported in that table, and D and trimming were inferred from the DNA itself. The sample lists 60,000 or so clones, about 87% seen once, with roughly 7.6% in the top ten. The source material was peripheral blood. This rearrangement joins TRBV18 to TRBJ2-6; the D gene is possibly TRBD2 (5 bases). This receptor was identified in a human donor with active COVID-19. The donor label of this sample is uncertain. CDR3 coding DNA: TGTGCCAGCTCACTCCGTCGGGGCTCTGGGGCCAACGTCCTGACTTTC. As protein: CASSLRRGSGANVLTF.